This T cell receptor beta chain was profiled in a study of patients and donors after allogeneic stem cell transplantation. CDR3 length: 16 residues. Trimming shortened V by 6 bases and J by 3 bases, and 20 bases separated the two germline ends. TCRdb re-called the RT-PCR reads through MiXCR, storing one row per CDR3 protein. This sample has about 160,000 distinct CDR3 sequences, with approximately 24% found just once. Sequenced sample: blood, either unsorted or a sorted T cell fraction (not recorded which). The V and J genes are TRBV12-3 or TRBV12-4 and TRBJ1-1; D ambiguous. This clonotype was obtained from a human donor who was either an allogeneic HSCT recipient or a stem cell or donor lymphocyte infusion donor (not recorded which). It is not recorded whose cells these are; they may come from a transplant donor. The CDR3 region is CASSTEGAGYDTEAFF. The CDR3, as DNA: TGTGCCAGCAGCACCGAGGGAGCGGGGTACGACACTGAAGCTTTCTTT.